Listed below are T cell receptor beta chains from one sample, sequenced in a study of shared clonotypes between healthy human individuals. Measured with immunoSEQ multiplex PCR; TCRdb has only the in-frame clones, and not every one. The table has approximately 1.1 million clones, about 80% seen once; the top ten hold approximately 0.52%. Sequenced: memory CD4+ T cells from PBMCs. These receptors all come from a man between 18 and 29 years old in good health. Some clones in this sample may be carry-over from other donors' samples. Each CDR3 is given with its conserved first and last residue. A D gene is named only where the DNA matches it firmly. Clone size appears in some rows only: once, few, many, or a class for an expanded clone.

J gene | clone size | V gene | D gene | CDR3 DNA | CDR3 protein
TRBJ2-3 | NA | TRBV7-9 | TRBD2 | TGTGCCAGCAGCCAACGGAGCGGGGTTCGCACAGATACGCAGTATTTT | CASSQRSGVRTDTQYF
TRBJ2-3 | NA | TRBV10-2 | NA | TGCGCCACCAGGAGACAGGCACTTACAGATACGCAGTATTTT | CATRRQALTDTQYF
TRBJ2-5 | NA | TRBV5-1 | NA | TGCGCCAGCAGTAACCCCGAAGGGGTAGGAGAGACCCAGTACTTC | CASSNPEGVGETQYF
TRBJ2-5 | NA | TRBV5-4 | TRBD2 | TGTGCCAGCAGCTTAATTATGAGGGCGCAGCGGGAAGAAGAGACCCAGTACTTC | CASSLIMRAQREEETQYF
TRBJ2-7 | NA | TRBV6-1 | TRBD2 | TGTGCCAGCAGTGAAGAAGGCGGGAGGGCCTACGAGCAGTACTTC | CASSEEGGRAYEQYF
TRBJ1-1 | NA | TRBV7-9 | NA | TGTGCCAGCAGCTTAGCTTCGCCGAGCACTGAAGCTTTCTTT | CASSLASPSTEAFF
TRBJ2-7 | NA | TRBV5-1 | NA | TGCGCCAGCAGCTTGGCAGGGAGGGGGGGCGAGCAGTACTTC | CASSLAGRGGEQYF
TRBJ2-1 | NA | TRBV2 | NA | TGTGCCAGCAGCGCCGACCGGACGGTATACAATGAGCAGTTCTTC | CASSADRTVYNEQFF
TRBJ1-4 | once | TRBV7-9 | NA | TGTGCCAGCAGCCCATGGACAGATTATAATGAAAAACTGTTTTTT | CASSPWTDYNEKLFF
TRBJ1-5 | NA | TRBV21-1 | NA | TGTGCCAGCAACATCCCGGACAGGGGGTATCAGCCCCAGCATTTT | CASNIPDRGYQPQHF
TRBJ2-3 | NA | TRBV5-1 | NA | TGCGCCAGCAGCTTAGGACAGCCGGATACGCAGTATTTT | CASSLGQPDTQYF
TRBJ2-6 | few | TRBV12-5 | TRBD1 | TGTGCTAGTGGTGCCTCGGACAGGGGATCGGCTGGGGCCAACGTCCTGACTTTC | CASGASDRGSAGANVLTF